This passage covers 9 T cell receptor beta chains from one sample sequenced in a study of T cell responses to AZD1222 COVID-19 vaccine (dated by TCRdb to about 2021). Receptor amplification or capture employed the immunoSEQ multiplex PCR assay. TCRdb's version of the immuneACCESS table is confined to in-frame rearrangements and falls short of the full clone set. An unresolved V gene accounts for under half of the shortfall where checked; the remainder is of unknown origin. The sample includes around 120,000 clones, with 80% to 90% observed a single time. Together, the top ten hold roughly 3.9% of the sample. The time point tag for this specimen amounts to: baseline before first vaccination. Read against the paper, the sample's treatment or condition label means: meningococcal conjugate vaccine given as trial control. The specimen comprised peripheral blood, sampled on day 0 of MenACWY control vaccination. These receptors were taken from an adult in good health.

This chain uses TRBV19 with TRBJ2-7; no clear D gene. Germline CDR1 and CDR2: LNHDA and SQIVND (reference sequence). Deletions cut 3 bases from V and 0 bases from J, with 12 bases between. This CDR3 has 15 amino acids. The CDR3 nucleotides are TGTGCCAGTAGTATGGTTGGTTTTAGCTCCTACGAGCAGTACTTC. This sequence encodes CASSMVGFSSYEQYF. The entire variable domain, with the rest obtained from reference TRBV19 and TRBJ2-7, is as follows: DGGITQSPKYLFRKEGQNVTLSCEQNLNHDAMYWYRQDPGQGLRLIYYSQIVNDFQKGDIAEGYSVSREKKESFPLTVTSAQKNPTAFYLCASSMVGFSSYEQYFGPGTRLTVT.

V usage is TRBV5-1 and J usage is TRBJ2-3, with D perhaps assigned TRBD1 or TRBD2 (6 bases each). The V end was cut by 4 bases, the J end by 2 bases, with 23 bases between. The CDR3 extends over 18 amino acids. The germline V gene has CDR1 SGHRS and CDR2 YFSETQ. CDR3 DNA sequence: TGCGCCAGCAGCCTGCAGAGGGGGGCGATCTCCCCCACAGATACGCAGTATTTT. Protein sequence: CASSLQRGAISPTDTQYF.

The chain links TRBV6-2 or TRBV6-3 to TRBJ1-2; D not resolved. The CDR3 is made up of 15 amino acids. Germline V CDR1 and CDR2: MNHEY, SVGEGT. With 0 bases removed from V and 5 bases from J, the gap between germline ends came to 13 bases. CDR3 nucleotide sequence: TGTGCCAGCAGTTACTCGAGGGCAGAAAGATATGGCTACACCTTC. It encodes CASSYSRAERYGYTF.

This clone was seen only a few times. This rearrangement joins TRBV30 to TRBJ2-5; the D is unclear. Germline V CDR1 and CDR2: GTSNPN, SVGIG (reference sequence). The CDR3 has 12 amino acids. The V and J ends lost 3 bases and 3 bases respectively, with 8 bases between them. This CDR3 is CAWRKTKETQYF. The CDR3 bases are TGTGCCTGGAGGAAAACAAAAGAGACCCAGTACTTC.

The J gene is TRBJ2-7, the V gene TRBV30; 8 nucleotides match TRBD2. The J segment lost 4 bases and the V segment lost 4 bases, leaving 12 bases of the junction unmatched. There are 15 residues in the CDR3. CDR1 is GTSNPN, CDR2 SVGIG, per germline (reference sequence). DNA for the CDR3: TGTGCCTGGACAATCCCCGGCGGGGGGCAGTACGAGCAGTACTTC. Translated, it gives CAWTIPGGGQYEQYF.

As DNA, the CDR3 is TGCGCCAGCAGCTCCAGTTCAGGGGGTTATGGCTACACCTTC. This sequence encodes CASSSSSGGYGYTF. The J gene is TRBJ1-2, the V gene TRBV5-1; the match to TRBD1 covers 7 bases. Per germline, CDR1 SGHRS and CDR2 YFSETQ. The ends lost 3 bases at V and 5 bases at J; junction bases unmatched: 7. This CDR3 region has 14 residues.

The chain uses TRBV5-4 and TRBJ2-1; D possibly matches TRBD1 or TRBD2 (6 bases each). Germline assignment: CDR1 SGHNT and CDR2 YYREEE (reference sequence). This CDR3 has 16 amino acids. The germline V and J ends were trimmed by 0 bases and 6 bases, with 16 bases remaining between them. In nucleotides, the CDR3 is TGTGCCAGCAGCTTGGATCTCTGGGGGGCAGCCAATGAGCAGTTCTTC. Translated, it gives CASSLDLWGAANEQFF. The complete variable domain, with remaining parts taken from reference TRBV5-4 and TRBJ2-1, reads ETGVTQSPTHLIKTRGQQVTLRCSSQSGHNTVSWYQQALGQGPQFIFQYYREEENGRGNFPPRFSGLQFPNYSSELNVNALELDDSALYLCASSLDLWGAANEQFFGPGTRLTVL.

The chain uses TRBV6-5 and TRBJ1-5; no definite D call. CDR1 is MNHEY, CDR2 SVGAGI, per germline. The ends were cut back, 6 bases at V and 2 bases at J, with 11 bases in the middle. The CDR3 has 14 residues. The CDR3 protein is CASSSSWGNQPQHF. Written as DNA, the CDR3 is TGTGCCAGCAGCTCCTCTTGGGGCAATCAGCCCCAGCATTTT.

In DNA, the CDR3 is TGTGCCAGCAGCTTACCGACAGGAGCCTATGGCTACACCTTC. Translation: CASSLPTGAYGYTF. The V and J genes are TRBV5-4 and TRBJ1-2; weak D call: TRBD1 (6 bases). Germline V CDR1 and CDR2: SGHNT, YYREEE (reference sequence). The V end was cut by 2 bases, the J end by 4 bases, with 12 bases between. The CDR3 covers 14 residues. The full variable domain, its missing parts supplied by reference TRBV5-4 and TRBJ1-2, is ETGVTQSPTHLIKTRGQQVTLRCSSQSGHNTVSWYQQALGQGPQFIFQYYREEENGRGNFPPRFSGLQFPNYSSELNVNALELDDSALYLCASSLPTGAYGYTFGSGTRLTVV.